Listed below are T cell receptor beta chains from one sample, sequenced in a study of a mutant IDH1 vaccine in newly diagnosed glioma. Their cognate antigens are unknown. Method: immunoSEQ multiplex PCR; TCRdb's copy keeps in-frame clones and lacks some. The table includes about 32,000 clones, 60% to 85% detected once. Sequencing used PBMCs, obtained from a glioma patient whose treatment included an IDH1 peptide vaccine. Source of these receptors: a woman younger than 45 with glioma. Some clones in this sample may be carry-over from other donors' samples. The CDR3 runs from the conserved cysteine through the conserved F or W. The D gene is left open where the match is weak. Not all rows give a size; the values are once, few, many and, for expanded clones, a class.

.	.	TRBV27	TRBJ1-5	CASKTGLQPQHF	TGTGCCAGCAAAACAGGGCTTCAGCCTCAGCATTTT
.	few	TRBV4-1	TRBJ1-1	CASSQGPWDTEAFF	TGCGCCAGCAGCCAAGGACCGTGGGACACTGAAGCTTTCTTT
.	.	TRBV2	TRBJ2-3	CASGGANLPGTDTQYF	TGTGCCAGCGGCGGGGCCAACCTCCCCGGCACAGATACGCAGTATTTT
TRBD1	.	TRBV6-1	TRBJ2-7	CASSAGQPAYEQYF	TGTGCCAGCAGTGCGGGACAGCCCGCCTACGAGCAGTACTTC
.	few	TRBV30	TRBJ1-3	CAWSPLAKSFSGNTIYF	TGTGCCTGGAGTCCCCTAGCTAAATCCTTCTCTGGAAACACCATATATTTT
.	few	TRBV28	TRBJ1-5	CASSWTQPQHF	TGTGCCAGCAGTTGGACACAGCCCCAGCATTTT
.	.	TRBV15	TRBJ2-2	CATSISRRYTGELFF	TGTGCCACCAGCATCTCAAGACGGTACACCGGGGAGCTGTTTTTT
.	.	TRBV27	TRBJ1-1	CASSLSPRNTEAFF	TGTGCCAGCAGTTTGTCCCCAAGGAACACTGAAGCTTTCTTT
TRBD1	.	TRBV5-1	TRBJ1-1	CASSGRTGGYTEAFF	TGCGCCAGCAGCGGGCGGACAGGGGGGTACACTGAAGCTTTCTTT
.	.	TRBV5-1	TRBJ2-3	CASSFQGPLSTDTQYF	TGCGCCAGCAGCTTCCAGGGACCCCTTAGCACAGATACGCAGTATTTT
.	.	TRBV21-1	TRBJ2-7	CASSKGGQRPYEQYF	TGTGCCAGCAGCAAAGGAGGACAGCGTCCCTACGAGCAGTACTTC
TRBD1	.	TRBV27	TRBJ2-7	CASKFIGTGIYYEQYF	TGTGCCAGCAAGTTTATAGGGACAGGAATTTACTACGAGCAGTACTTC
.	.	TRBV6-1	TRBJ2-3	CASQGIRDTQYF	TGTGCCAGTCAGGGGATAAGAGATACGCAGTATTTT
.	once	TRBV29-1	TRBJ2-1	CSVERGLAPSSYNEQFF	TGCAGCGTTGAAAGGGGGCTAGCGCCTAGCTCCTACAATGAGCAGTTCTTC
.	.	TRBV2	TRBJ1-4	CASSESRQANEKLFF	TGTGCCAGCAGTGAGAGCAGACAGGCTAATGAAAAACTGTTTTTT
.	.	TRBV10-3	TRBJ1-3	CAIREAGAGNTIYF	TGTGCCATCAGGGAGGCAGGGGCTGGAAACACCATATATTTT
TRBD1	.	TRBV28	TRBJ1-1	CASSITGTGSITEAFF	TGTGCCAGCAGTATTACCGGGACAGGGTCGATAACTGAAGCTTTCTTT
.	.	TRBV9	TRBJ2-5	CASSPRDPVISETQYF	TGTGCCAGCAGCCCCCGGGACCCGGTTATTTCGGAGACCCAGTACTTC
.	.	TRBV15	TRBJ2-3	CATSRDENTDTQYF	TGTGCCACCAGCAGAGACGAGAACACAGATACGCAGTATTTT
.	.	TRBV7-2	TRBJ1-2	CASSSRTPGYTF	TGTGCCAGCAGCTCACGGACACCCGGCTACACCTTC
TRBD1	.	TRBV2	TRBJ1-5	CASSEQGGVNQPQHF	TGTGCCAGCAGTGAACAGGGGGGAGTAAATCAGCCCCAGCATTTT
.	.	TRBV6-1	TRBJ1-3	CATWHLAGNTIYF	TGTGCCACCTGGCACCTCGCTGGAAACACCATATATTTT
TRBD1	.	TRBV7-8	TRBJ1-4	CASSFTGGTREKLFF	TGTGCCAGCAGCTTCACAGGGGGCACTCGTGAAAAACTGTTTTTT
.	.	TRBV5-5	TRBJ2-2	CASSLRGDTGELFF	TGTGCCAGCAGCTTGAGGGGGGATACCGGGGAGCTGTTTTTT
TRBD1	.	TRBV19	TRBJ1-2	CASTIGGTVYGYTF	TGTGCCAGTACTATAGGCGGGACAGTCTATGGCTACACCTTC
TRBD2	once	TRBV5-1	TRBJ2-1	CASSLAPAGGGSEQFF	TGCGCCAGCAGCTTGGCCCCAGCGGGAGGGGGCAGTGAGCAGTTCTTC
.	few	TRBV11-3	TRBJ2-3	CASSLDGGSTDTQYF	TGTGCCAGCAGCTTAGATGGTGGTAGCACAGATACGCAGTATTTT
TRBD2	.	TRBV15	TRBJ2-3	CATSRGGTSGTTDTQYF	TGTGCCACCAGCAGAGGGGGGACTAGCGGGACCACAGATACGCAGTATTTT
.	few	TRBV9	TRBJ2-5	CASSPGGETQYF	TGTGCCAGCAGCCCCGGTGGAGAGACCCAGTACTTC